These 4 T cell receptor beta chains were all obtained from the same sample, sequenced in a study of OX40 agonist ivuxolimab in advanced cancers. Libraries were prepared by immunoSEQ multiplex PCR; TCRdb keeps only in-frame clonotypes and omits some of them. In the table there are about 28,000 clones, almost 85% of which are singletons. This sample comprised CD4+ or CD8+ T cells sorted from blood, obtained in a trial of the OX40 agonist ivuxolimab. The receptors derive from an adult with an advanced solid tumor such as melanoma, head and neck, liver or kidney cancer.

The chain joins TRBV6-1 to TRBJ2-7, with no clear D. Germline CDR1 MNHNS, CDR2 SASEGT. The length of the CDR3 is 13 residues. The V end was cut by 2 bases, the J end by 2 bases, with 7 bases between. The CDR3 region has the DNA TGTGCCAGCAGTGAATTGGAAGCCTACGAGCAGTACTTC. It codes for CASSELEAYEQYF.

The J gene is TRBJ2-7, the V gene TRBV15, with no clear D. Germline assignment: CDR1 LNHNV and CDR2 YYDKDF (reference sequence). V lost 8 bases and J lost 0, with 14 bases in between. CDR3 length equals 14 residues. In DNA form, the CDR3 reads TGTGCCACCTCCCAAGGACCGGCCTCCTACGAGCAGTACTTC. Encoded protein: CATSQGPASYEQYF.

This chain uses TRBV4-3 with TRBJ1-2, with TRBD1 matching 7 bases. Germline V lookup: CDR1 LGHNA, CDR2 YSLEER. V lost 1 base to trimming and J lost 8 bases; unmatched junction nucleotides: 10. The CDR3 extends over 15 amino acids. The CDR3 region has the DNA TGCGCCAGCAGCCAAGGAAGGGGGCGTCAATACGGCTACACCTTC. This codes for CASSQGRGRQYGYTF.

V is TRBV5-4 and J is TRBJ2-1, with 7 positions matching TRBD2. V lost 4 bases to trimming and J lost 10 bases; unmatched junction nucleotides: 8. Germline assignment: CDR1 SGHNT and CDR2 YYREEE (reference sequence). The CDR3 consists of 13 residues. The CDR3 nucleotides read TGTGCCAGCAGCCACGGTCCGGGAGGAGAGCAGTTCTTC. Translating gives CASSHGPGGEQFF.